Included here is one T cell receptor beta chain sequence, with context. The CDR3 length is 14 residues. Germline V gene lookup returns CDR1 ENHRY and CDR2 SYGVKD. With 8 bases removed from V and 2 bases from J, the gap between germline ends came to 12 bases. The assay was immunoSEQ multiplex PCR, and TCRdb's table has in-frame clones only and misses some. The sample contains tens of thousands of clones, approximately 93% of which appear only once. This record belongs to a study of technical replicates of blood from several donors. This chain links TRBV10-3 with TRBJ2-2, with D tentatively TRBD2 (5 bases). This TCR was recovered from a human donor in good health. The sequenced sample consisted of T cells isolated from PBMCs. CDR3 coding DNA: TGTGCCATCGTGAGGGAGAGCAACACCGGGGAGCTGTTTTTT. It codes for CAIVRESNTGELFF.